This T cell receptor (beta chain) derives from a study of blood T cell repertoires in COVID-19. Profiled with immunoSEQ multiplex PCR; TCRdb holds only in-frame clones, not every one. The table includes 190,000 or so clones, almost 85% detected once. The germline V and J ends were trimmed by 7 bases and 0 bases, with 16 bases remaining between them. This CDR3 is built from 15 residues. Germline assignment: CDR1 MNHEY and CDR2 SVGAGI. This clone was counted a single time. The rearrangement links TRBV6-5 to TRBJ2-7; the D gene is possibly TRBD2 (7 bases). The TCR comes from a human donor with acute or convalescent COVID-19. The donor label of this sample is uncertain. The specimen sequenced was peripheral blood. In DNA form, the CDR3 reads TGTGCCAGCACCTTAGGGGGGGACAACTCCTACGAGCAGTACTTC. Translating it yields CASTLGGDNSYEQYF.